The T cell receptor beta chain under discussion was sequenced for a study of metastatic and nonmetastatic thyroid tumors. Across the whole study: Repertoire comparison spanned blood and tumor or nodule tissue of malignant and benign thyroid patients. Study-level results: It was reportedly found that TCR beta diversity was significantly higher in malignant thyroid tumors than in benign nodules, a difference seen in both blood and tumor samples.

None of the patients had undergone any treatment ahead of thyroid surgery. This clone was detected many times. The antigen remains undetermined. This CDR3 has 14 amino acids. The V gene end was trimmed by 4 bases and the J gene end by 3 bases; junction bases not matched to a gene: 4. Authors' data handling: A classifier for distant metastasis in papillary thyroid cancer was constructed using CDR3 differences observed across clinicopathological groups. MiXCR re-clonotyped the PCR reads for TCRdb. TCRdb, not the authors, supplied the V and J calls. The sample holds approximately 21,000 clones, 20% to 30% seen once.

Sequencing used tumor tissue. The J gene is TRBJ2-3, the V gene TRBV12-3 or TRBV12-4; 7 nucleotides match TRBD2. The receptor comes from a female donor with papillary thyroid cancer or a benign thyroid nodule (not recorded which). Some clones in this sample may be carry-over from other donors' samples. The CDR3 region is CASSWGGGTDTQYF. Written as DNA, the CDR3 is TGTGCCAGCAGTTGGGGGGGGGGGACAGATACGCAGTATTTT.